This T cell receptor (beta chain) was observed in a study of blood T cell repertoires in COVID-19. Turning to the study itself: The United States, Italy and Spain provided the acute and convalescent COVID-19 samples. T cells, B-cell-depleted T cells, or PBMCs provided the cDNA or gDNA that served as material.

The CDR3 has 16 residues. V lost 4 bases, J lost 3 bases, and 12 bases stayed unmatched. Germline loops: CDR1 SGHVS, CDR2 FNYEAQ. Sequencing was performed with immunoSEQ multiplex PCR; in TCRdb, only in-frame clones are kept and a portion is missing. The repertoire has about 400,000 clones, more than 70% of them found once; the top ten carry 1.2%. The origin of this receptor is a man aged 35 to 55 with acute or convalescent COVID-19. Sequencing was carried out using peripheral blood. The chain recombines TRBV7-6 with TRBJ2-7; 7 bases agree with TRBD1. The CDR3 DNA follows: TGTGCCAGCAGCTCGGAAGACAGGGCCCCGGTCTACGAGCAGTACTTC. It encodes CASSSEDRAPVYEQYF.